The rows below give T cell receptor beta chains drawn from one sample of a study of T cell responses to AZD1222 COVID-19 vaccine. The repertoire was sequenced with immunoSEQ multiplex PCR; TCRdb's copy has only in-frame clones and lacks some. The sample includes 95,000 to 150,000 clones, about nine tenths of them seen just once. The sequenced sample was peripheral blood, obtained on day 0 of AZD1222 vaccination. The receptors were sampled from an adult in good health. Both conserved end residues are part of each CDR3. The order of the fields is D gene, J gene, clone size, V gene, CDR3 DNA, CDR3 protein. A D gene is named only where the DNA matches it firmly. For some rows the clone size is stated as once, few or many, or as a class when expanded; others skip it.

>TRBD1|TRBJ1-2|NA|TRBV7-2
TGTGCCAGCAGCCCGGGACAGCACTATGGCTACACCTTC
CASSPGQHYGYTF
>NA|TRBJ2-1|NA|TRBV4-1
TGCGCCAGCAGCCAAGGCCCGACAAGCTCCTACAATGAGCAGTTCTTC
CASSQGPTSSYNEQFF
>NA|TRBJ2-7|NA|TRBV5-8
TGTGCCAGCAGCCTGACTGGGGACGGCGGCTACGAGCAGTACTTC
CASSLTGDGGYEQYF
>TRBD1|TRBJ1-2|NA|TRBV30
TGTGCCTGGACCCACAGGGGAAGTAATGGCTACACCTTC
CAWTHRGSNGYTF
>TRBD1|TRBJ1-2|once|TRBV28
TGTGCCAGTAAGACAGGGGTTGACTATGGCTACACCTTC
CASKTGVDYGYTF
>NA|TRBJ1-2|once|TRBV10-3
TGTGCCATCAGTGAGTCGACAGAGATCTATGGCTACACCTTC
CAISESTEIYGYTF
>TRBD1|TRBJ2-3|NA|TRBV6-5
TGTGCCAGCATCGGACAGGGGGGCACAGATACGCAGTATTTT
CASIGQGGTDTQYF
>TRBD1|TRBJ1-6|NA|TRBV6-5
TGTGCCAGCACTAAAGGGACAGCTTATAATTCACCCCTCCACTTT
CASTKGTAYNSPLHF
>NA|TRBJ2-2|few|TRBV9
TGTGCCAGCAGCGTAGCTTGGCAGGCCACCGGGGAGCTGTTTTTT
CASSVAWQATGELFF
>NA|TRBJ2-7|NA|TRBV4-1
TGCGCCAGCAGCCGGACAGTCTACGAGCAGTACTTC
CASSRTVYEQYF
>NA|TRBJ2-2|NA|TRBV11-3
TGTGCCAGCAGCTTAGGTGCTAGATCGAACACCGGGGAGCTGTTTTTT
CASSLGARSNTGELFF
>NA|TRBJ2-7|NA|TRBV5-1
TGCGCCAGCAGCGGCGGCGGCGGGGGCCCCTACGAGCAGTACTTC
CASSGGGGGPYEQYF
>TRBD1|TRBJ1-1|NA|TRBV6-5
TGTGCCAGCAGAGCCGGGACAGGGGTCGCTGAAGCTTTCTTT
CASRAGTGVAEAFF
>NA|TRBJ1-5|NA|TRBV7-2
TGTGCCAGCAGCTTCGAGTATCATCAGCCCCAGCATTTT
CASSFEYHQPQHF
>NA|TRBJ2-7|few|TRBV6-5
TGTGCCAGCAGTTACTCGCTCCTAGGGGGGGCCTACGAGCAGTACTTC
CASSYSLLGGAYEQYF
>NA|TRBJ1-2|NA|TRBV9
TGTGCCAGCAGCCCAGGGGTTGGCTACACCTTC
CASSPGVGYTF
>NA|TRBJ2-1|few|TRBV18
TGTGCCAGCTCTCCATCCTACAATGAGCAGTTCTTC
CASSPSYNEQFF
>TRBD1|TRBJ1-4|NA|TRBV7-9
TGTGCCAGCAGCTCCGGGACAGGGGGTAGTCATGGTAATGAAAAACTGTTTTTT
CASSSGTGGSHGNEKLFF
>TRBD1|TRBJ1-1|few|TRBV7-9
TGTGCCAGCAGCTTAGCGTGGCAGGGGGCAGTCGCTTTCTTT
CASSLAWQGAVAFF
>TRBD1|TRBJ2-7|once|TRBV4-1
TGCGCCAGCAGCCCTGGGACAGGGGGATCCTACGAGCAGTACTTC
CASSPGTGGSYEQYF
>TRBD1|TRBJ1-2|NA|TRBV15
TGTGCCACCAGCAGGGGAACGGGACAGCCCCTGTATGGCTACACCTTC
CATSRGTGQPLYGYTF
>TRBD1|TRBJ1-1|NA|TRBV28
TGTGCCAGCAGCCGACACGGGACAGGGGGTGGCACTGAAGCTTTCTTT
CASSRHGTGGGTEAFF
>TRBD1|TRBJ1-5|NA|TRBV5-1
TGCGCCAGCAGCGGGGGGACAGGGGGACAGCCCCAGCATTTT
CASSGGTGGQPQHF
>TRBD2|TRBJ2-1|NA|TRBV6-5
TGTGCCAGCAGCTACCCTAGCGGCAATGAGCAGTTCTTC
CASSYPSGNEQFF
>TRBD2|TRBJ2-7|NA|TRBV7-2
TGTGCCAGCAGGCCTACTAGCGGGGGGTCCTACGAGCAGTACTTC
CASRPTSGGSYEQYF
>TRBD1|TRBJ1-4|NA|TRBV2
TGTGCCAGCACCGAACAGGGGGCTCTTGAAAAACTGTTTTTT
CASTEQGALEKLFF
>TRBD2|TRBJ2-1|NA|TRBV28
TGTGCCAGCAGTTTGTGGGGGGGTCTTAGCAATGAGCAGTTCTTC
CASSLWGGLSNEQFF
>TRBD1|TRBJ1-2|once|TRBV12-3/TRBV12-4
TGTGCCAGCAGTTTTAGTGGACAGGGGTTCACCTTC
CASSFSGQGFTF
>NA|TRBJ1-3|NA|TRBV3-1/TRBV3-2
TGTGCCAGCAGCTCCGGGACATCTGGAAACACCATATATTTT
CASSSGTSGNTIYF
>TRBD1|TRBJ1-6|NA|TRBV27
TGTGCCAGCAGTCTCGACAGGGCTAGTAATTCACCCCTCCACTTT
CASSLDRASNSPLHF
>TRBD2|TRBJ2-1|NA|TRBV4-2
TGTGCCAGCATGACTAGCGGGAGGGCGGTCTACAATGAGCAGTTCTTC
CASMTSGRAVYNEQFF
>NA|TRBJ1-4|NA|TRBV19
TGTGCCAGTAGTGAAGAGACTAGTCGTAATGAAAAACTGTTTTTT
CASSEETSRNEKLFF
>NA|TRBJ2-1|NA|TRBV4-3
TGCGCCAGCAGCCAAGAAGGAGGCAGGGGCTCCTACAATGAGCAGTTCTTC
CASSQEGGRGSYNEQFF
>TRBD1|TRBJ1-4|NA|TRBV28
TGTGCCAGCAGCGCCGGGACAGGGCGTGAAAAACTGTTTTTT
CASSAGTGREKLFF
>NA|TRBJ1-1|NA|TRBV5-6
TGTGCCAGCAGCTTGCTTAACCTTGAAGCTTTCTTT
CASSLLNLEAFF